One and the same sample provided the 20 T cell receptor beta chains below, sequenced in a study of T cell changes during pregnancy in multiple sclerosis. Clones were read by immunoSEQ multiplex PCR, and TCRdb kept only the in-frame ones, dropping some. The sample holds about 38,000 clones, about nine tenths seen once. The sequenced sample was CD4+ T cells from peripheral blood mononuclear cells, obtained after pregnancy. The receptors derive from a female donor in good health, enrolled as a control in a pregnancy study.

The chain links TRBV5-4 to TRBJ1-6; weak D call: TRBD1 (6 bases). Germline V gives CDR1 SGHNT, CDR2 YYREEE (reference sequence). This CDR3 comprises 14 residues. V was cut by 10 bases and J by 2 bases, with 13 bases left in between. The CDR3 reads CAGSRGTYNSPLHF. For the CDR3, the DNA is TGTGCCGGAAGCAGGGGCACCTATAATTCACCCCTCCACTTT.

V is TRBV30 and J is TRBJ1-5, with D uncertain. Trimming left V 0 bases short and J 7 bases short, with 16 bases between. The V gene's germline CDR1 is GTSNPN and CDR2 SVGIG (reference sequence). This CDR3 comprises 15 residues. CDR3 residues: CAWSVGGEGKQPQHF. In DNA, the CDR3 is TGTGCCTGGAGTGTAGGCGGGGAGGGAAAGCAGCCCCAGCATTTT.

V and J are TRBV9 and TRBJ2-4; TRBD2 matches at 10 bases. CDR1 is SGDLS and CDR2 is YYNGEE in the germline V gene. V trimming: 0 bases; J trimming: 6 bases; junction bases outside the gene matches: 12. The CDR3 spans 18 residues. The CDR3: CASSVALAGAGSRNIQYF. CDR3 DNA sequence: TGTGCCAGCAGCGTAGCTCTAGCGGGAGCGGGGTCGAGAAACATTCAGTACTTC.

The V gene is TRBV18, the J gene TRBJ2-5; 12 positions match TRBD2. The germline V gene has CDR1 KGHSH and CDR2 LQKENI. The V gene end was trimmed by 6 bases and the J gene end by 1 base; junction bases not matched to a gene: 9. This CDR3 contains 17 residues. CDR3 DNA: TGTGCCAGCTCGCTTACTAGCGGGGGGCTTATCCAAGAGACCCAGTACTTC. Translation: CASSLTSGGLIQETQYF.

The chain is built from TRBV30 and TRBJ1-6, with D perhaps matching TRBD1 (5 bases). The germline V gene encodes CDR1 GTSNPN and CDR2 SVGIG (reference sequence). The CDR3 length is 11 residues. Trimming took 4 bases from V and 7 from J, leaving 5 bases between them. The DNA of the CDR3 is TGTGCCTGGACAGGGAATTCACCCCTCCACTTT. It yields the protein CAWTGNSPLHF.

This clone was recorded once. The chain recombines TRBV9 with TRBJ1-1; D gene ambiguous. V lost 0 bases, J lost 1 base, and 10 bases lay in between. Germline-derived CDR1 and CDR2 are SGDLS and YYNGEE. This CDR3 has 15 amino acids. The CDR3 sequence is CASSVATAPNTEAFF. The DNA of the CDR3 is TGTGCCAGCAGCGTAGCTACAGCACCGAACACTGAAGCTTTCTTT.

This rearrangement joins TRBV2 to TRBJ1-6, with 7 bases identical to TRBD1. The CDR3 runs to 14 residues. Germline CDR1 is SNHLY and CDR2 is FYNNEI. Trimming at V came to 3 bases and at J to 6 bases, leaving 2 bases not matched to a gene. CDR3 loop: CASSDRGSNSPLHF. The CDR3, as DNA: TGTGCCAGCAGTGACAGGGGGAGTAATTCACCCCTCCACTTT.

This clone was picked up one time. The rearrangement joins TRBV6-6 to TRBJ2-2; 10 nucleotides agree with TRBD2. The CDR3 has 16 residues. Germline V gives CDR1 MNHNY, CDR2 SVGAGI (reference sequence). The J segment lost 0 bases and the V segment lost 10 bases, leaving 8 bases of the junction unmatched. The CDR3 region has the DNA TGTGCCACGGGAAGCGGGAGGGCCTCGAACACCGGGGAGCTGTTTTTT. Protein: CATGSGRASNTGELFF.

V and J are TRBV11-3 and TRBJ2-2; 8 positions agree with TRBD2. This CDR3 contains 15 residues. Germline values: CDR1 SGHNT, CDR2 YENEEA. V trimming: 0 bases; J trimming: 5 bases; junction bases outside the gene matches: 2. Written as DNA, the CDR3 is TGTGCCAGCAGCTTAGAGGCTAGCGGGACCGGGGAGCTGTTTTTT. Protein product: CASSLEASGTGELFF.

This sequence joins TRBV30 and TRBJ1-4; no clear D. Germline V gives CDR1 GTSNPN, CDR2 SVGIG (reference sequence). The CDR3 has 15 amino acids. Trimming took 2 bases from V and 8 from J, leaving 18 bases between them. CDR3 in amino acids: CAWSPRPPLEEKLFF. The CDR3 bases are TGTGCCTGGAGTCCTCGACCGCCCCTGGAGGAAAAACTGTTTTTT. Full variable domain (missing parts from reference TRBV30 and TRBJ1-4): SQTIHQWPATLVQPVGSPLSLECTVEGTSNPNLYWYRQAAGRGLQLLFYSVGIGQISSEVPQNLSASRPQDRQFILSSKKLLLSDSGFYLCAWSPRPPLEEKLFFGSGTQLSVL.

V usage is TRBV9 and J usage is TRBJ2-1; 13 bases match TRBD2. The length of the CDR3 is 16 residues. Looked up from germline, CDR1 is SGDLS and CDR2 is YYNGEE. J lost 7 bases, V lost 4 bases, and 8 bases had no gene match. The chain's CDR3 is CASSYGLAGVANEQFF. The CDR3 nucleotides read TGTGCCAGCAGCTACGGACTAGCGGGAGTTGCAAATGAGCAGTTCTTC.

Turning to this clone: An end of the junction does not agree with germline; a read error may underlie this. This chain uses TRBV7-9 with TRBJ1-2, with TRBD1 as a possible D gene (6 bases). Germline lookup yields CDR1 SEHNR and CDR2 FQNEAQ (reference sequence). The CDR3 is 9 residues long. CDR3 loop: CASSPGGGF. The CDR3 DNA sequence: TGTGCCAGCAGCCCTGGGGGCGGCTTC.

The CDR3, as DNA: TGTGCCAGCAGTAAAAGACAGGGGGCGGATTATAGCAATCAGCCCCAGCATTTT. This translates into CASSKRQGADYSNQPQHF. This sequence joins TRBV2 and TRBJ1-5; 10 bases are a match to TRBD1. CDR1 and CDR2 (germline): SNHLY, FYNNEI. After removal of 5 bases from V and 0 bases from J, the junction contained 10 bases not matched to a gene. CDR3 length: 18 residues.

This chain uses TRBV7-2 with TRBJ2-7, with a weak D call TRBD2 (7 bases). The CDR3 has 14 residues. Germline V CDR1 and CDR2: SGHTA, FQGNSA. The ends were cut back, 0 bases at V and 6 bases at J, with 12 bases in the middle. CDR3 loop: CASSLAGGPAEQYF. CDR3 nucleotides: TGTGCCAGCAGCTTAGCGGGGGGGCCCGCCGAGCAGTACTTC.

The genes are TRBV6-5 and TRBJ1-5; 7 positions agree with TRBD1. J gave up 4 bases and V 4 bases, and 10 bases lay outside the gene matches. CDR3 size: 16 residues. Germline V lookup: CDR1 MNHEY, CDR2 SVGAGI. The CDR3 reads CASSSTMDRKNQPQHF. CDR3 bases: TGTGCCAGCAGTTCTACCATGGACAGGAAAAATCAGCCCCAGCATTTT.

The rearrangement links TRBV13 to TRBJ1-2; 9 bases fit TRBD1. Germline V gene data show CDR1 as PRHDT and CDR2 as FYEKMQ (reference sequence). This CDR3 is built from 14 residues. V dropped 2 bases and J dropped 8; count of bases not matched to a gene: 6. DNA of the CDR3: TGTGCCAGCAGCTTACGGGGACAGGGTGGAGGCTACACCTTC. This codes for CASSLRGQGGGYTF.

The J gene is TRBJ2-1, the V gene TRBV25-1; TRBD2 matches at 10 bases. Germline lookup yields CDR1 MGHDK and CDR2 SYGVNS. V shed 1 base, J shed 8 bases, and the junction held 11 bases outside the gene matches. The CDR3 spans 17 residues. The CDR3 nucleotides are TGTGCCAGCAGTGAATGGGGCTCTAGCGGGAGTCTTTATGAGCAGTTCTTC. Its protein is CASSEWGSSGSLYEQFF.

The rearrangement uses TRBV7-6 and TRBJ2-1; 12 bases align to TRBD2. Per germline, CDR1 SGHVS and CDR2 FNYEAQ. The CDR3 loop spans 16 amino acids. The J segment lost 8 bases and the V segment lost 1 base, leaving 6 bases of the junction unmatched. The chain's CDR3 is CASSLGSSGGAYEQFF. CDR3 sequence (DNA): TGTGCCAGCAGCTTAGGCTCTAGCGGGGGGGCTTATGAGCAGTTCTTC.

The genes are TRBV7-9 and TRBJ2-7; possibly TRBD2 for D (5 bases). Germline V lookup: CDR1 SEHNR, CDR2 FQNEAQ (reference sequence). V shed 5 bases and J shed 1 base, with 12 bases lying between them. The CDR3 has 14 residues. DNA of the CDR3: TGTGCCAGCAGCCTCCGGACTGGATCCTACGAGCAGTACTTC. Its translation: CASSLRTGSYEQYF.

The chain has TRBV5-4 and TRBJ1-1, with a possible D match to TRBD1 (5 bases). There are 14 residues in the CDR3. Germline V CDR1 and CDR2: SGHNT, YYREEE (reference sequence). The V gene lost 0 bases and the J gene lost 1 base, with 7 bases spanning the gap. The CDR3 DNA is TGTGCCAGCAGCTTGGAGGGGCGGAACACTGAAGCTTTCTTT. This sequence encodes CASSLEGRNTEAFF.